A selection of T cell receptor beta chains follows, all from one sample in a study of T cells after yellow fever vaccination. TCRdb re-analysed the 5' RACE reads in MiXCR, keeping a single row per CDR3 protein. Among under 350,000 distinct CDR3 sequences listed, roughly 4.3% were seen once. Here the sequenced sample was PBMCs, taken 5 days after the yellow fever booster vaccination. The origin of the receptors is a man aged 18 to 30 who received the YFV17D yellow fever vaccine. Each CDR3 is given with its conserved first and last residue. D genes are given only for firm matches. A clone size is listed for some rows: how often the clone was seen (once, few, many), or a class if it is expanded.

d_gene: TRBD1
len: 16
j_gene: TRBJ2-7
abundance: many
v_gene: TRBV28
CDR3nt: TGTGCCAGCAGTTTTCCACCGGGACAGGGGCCCTACGAGCAGTACTTC
CDR3aa: CASSFPPGQGPYEQYF

d_gene: NA
len: 16
j_gene: TRBJ2-1
abundance: many
v_gene: TRBV5-1
CDR3nt: TGCGCCAGCAGTAGGACAGTTAGAAGCTCCTACAATGAGCAGTTCTTC
CDR3aa: CASSRTVRSSYNEQFF

d_gene: NA
len: 13
j_gene: TRBJ1-4
abundance: many
v_gene: TRBV18
CDR3nt: TGTGCCAGCTCACCCGACAGTAATGAAAAACTGTTTTTT
CDR3aa: CASSPDSNEKLFF

d_gene: NA
len: 16
j_gene: TRBJ2-1
abundance: NA
v_gene: TRBV4-1
CDR3nt: TGCGCCAGCAGCCAAGTCTCTCCTGCGGGATACAATGAGCAGTTCTTC
CDR3aa: CASSQVSPAGYNEQFF

d_gene: NA
len: 17
j_gene: TRBJ2-5
abundance: few
v_gene: TRBV5-6
CDR3nt: TGTGCCAGCAGCACCAGGATGGGGGCTCTTAATGGGGAGACCCAGTACTTC
CDR3aa: CASSTRMGALNGETQYF

d_gene: NA
len: 16
j_gene: TRBJ2-2
abundance: NA
v_gene: TRBV12-3/TRBV12-4
CDR3nt: TGTGCCAGCAGGGACCAGGGTTATGGGAACACCGGGGAGCTGTTTTTT
CDR3aa: CASRDQGYGNTGELFF

d_gene: NA
len: 14
j_gene: TRBJ2-3
abundance: few
v_gene: TRBV9
CDR3nt: TGTGCCAGCAGCGCACGGGACATCACAGATACGCAGTATTTT
CDR3aa: CASSARDITDTQYF

d_gene: NA
len: 15
j_gene: TRBJ1-5
abundance: NA
v_gene: TRBV20-1
CDR3nt: TGCAGTGCTTCGGCGGGGGCGAGGGTCAATCAGCCCCAGCATTTT
CDR3aa: CSASAGARVNQPQHF

d_gene: NA
len: 14
j_gene: TRBJ1-2
abundance: many
v_gene: TRBV6-5
CDR3nt: TGTGCCAGCAGTTCCCCTAGCAGGGCATGGGGCTACACCTTC
CDR3aa: CASSSPSRAWGYTF

d_gene: NA
len: 19
j_gene: TRBJ1-1
abundance: NA
v_gene: TRBV5-1
CDR3nt: TGCGCCAGCAGCTTGGACAAAAACAGTCTTCGGGAGTTGAACACTGAAGCTTTCTTT
CDR3aa: CASSLDKNSLRELNTEAFF

d_gene: TRBD2
len: 13
j_gene: TRBJ2-3
abundance: few
v_gene: TRBV6-2/TRBV6-3
CDR3nt: TGTGCCAGCAGGAGCGGGGGGATCTATACGCAGTATTTT
CDR3aa: CASRSGGIYTQYF

d_gene: NA
len: 13
j_gene: TRBJ1-1
abundance: few
v_gene: TRBV20-1
CDR3nt: TGCAGTGCCCGCTCGTTTGGGCCCACTGAAGCTTTCTTT
CDR3aa: CSARSFGPTEAFF

d_gene: TRBD1
len: 14
j_gene: TRBJ1-5
abundance: few
v_gene: TRBV6-5
CDR3nt: TGTGCCAGCAGTCCGGGACAGAAAAATCAGCCCCAGCATTTT
CDR3aa: CASSPGQKNQPQHF

d_gene: TRBD1
len: 13
j_gene: TRBJ1-2
abundance: NA
v_gene: TRBV27
CDR3nt: TGTGCCAGCAGTGTCCAGGGGGGATATGGCTACACCTTC
CDR3aa: CASSVQGGYGYTF